This T cell receptor (beta chain) was obtained from a study of immune characterization of retroperitoneal liposarcoma. TCRdb recomputed calls from the PCR reads with MiXCR, one row per CDR3 protein. The sample shows around 19,000 distinct CDR3 sequences, around two fifths of them seen only once. Sequences were obtained from blood. This TCR came from a male donor with retroperitoneal liposarcoma.

For the CDR3, the DNA is TGTGCCAGCAGTTTTTCCAGGGGGAGCAATGAGCAGTTCTTC. It codes for CASSFSRGSNEQFF. V is TRBV6-2 or TRBV6-3 and J is TRBJ2-3; 7 positions match TRBD1. The end of the DNA is better explained by TRBJ2-1, so the J call may be wrong. The CDR3 covers 14 residues. The germline CDR1 and CDR2 sequences are MNHEY and SVGEGT.